What follows are 22 T cell receptor beta chains derived from one specimen sequenced in a study of blood T cells in healthy people across ages. With a J-beta primer mix and a sample-barcoded 5' primer, a second PCR ran 7 to 11 cycles. MiXCR, run by TCRdb on the 5' RACE reads, gives a single entry per CDR3 protein. The table lists about 580,000 distinct CDR3 sequences, around 48% of them singletons. Specimen: blood. All receptors derive from a man older than 75 in good health.

This clonotype was observed a few times. The chain employs TRBV11-2 and TRBJ2-7; perhaps TRBD2 as D (5 bases). Trimming removed 5 bases from V and 0 bases from J, with 20 bases in between. Germline V gene lookup returns CDR1 SGHAT and CDR2 FQNNGV. The CDR3 has 17 amino acids. For the CDR3, the DNA is TGTGCCAGCAGCCCAATAGGGAGACGGTCCCTCTCCTACGAGCAGTACTTC. Its protein is CASSPIGRRSLSYEQYF. The full variable domain, rest sourced from reference TRBV11-2 and TRBJ2-7, is EAGVAQSPRYKIIEKRQSVAFWCNPISGHATLYWYQQILGQGPKLLIQFQNNGVVDDSQLPKDRFSAERLKGVDSTLKIQPAKLEDSAVYLCASSPIGRRSLSYEQYFGPGTRLTVT.

V gene TRBV30 combines with J gene TRBJ1-2; maybe TRBD1 (5 bases). Germline V gives CDR1 GTSNPN, CDR2 SVGIG (reference sequence). CDR3 length: 13 residues. V lost 4 bases and J lost 3, with 12 bases in between. In nucleotides, the CDR3 is TGTGCCTGGACTTTGAGCAGGGACTATGGCTACACCTTC. This sequence encodes CAWTLSRDYGYTF.

This clonotype occurred many times. This rearrangement joins TRBV9 to TRBJ2-7; D tentatively fits TRBD1 or TRBD2 (5 bases each). The CDR3 loop spans 14 amino acids. Germline lookup yields CDR1 SGDLS and CDR2 YYNGEE. V dropped 2 bases and J dropped 2 bases, with 11 bases sitting between them. The CDR3 DNA sequence: TGTGCCAGCAGCGTTGGGGGAAGTCCCTACGAGCAGTACTTC. Amino acid sequence: CASSVGGSPYEQYF.

This chain links TRBV7-2 with TRBJ2-1, with TRBD2 identical over 7 bases. CDR1 and CDR2 from the germline V gene are SGHTA and FQGNSA. The length of the CDR3 is 15 residues. The J segment lost 3 bases and the V segment lost 5 bases, leaving 7 bases of the junction unmatched. The CDR3 coding sequence is TGTGCCAGCAGCCTCAGCGGGACGCGCTACAATGAGCAGTTCTTC. Encoded protein: CASSLSGTRYNEQFF.

In this sample, this clonotype turned up a few times. V usage is TRBV10-3 and J usage is TRBJ2-2; 11 positions agree with TRBD2. V was clipped by 10 bases and J by 5 bases; unmatched bases: 9. In germline, CDR1 is ENHRY, CDR2 SYGVKD. The CDR3 sequence is 15 residues long. CDR3 amino acids: CATQLAGDGTGELFF. Here the CDR3 DNA reads TGTGCCACCCAACTAGCGGGAGACGGAACCGGGGAGCTGTTTTTT.

Note on this clonotype: Germline and junction disagree at one end, which may indicate a read error. The chain joins TRBV6-1 to TRBJ1-6; D is perhaps TRBD1 (6 bases). The CDR3 covers 19 residues. CDR1 and CDR2 from the germline V gene are MNHNS and SASEGT. The CDR3 is CASGRKGGQTISYNTPLHF. The CDR3 region has the DNA TGTGCCAGCGGACGGAAAGGAGGACAGACGATCTCCTATAATACACCCCTCCACTTT.

A remark on this clonotype: One end of the junction varies from germline; a read error may be responsible. The V and J genes are TRBV6-2 or TRBV6-3 and TRBJ2-6; D tentatively reads TRBD1 or TRBD2 (6 bases each). The CDR3 length is 16 residues. From germline, CDR1 is MNHEY and CDR2 SVGEGT. The CDR3 bases are TGTGTCAGCAGTTACGGGGGCTACTCTGGGGCCAACGTCCTGACTTTC. Its protein is CVSSYGGYSGANVLTF.

The CDR3 sequence is CASSSGSVAPPLREQFF. In nucleotides, the CDR3 is TGTGCCAGCAGTTCGGGATCAGTAGCACCCCCTCTACGAGAGCAGTTCTTC. V and J are TRBV6-6 and TRBJ2-1; D perhaps matches TRBD2 (5 bases). This CDR3 is 17 amino acids long. The V gene lost 4 bases and the J gene lost 10 bases, with 26 bases spanning the gap. CDR1 and CDR2 (germline): MNHNY, SVGAGI (reference sequence).

The chain has TRBV11-2 and TRBJ2-3, with D unclear. This CDR3 contains 14 residues. With 5 bases removed from V and 2 bases from J, the gap between germline ends came to 11 bases. Germline lookup yields CDR1 SGHAT and CDR2 FQNNGV. This chain's CDR3 is CASSPYADTDTQYF. CDR3 DNA sequence: TGTGCCAGCAGCCCTTACGCGGACACAGATACGCAGTATTTT.

This clonotype was seen once. The chain recombines TRBV27 with TRBJ2-3; 8 bases fit TRBD1. The V segment lost 10 bases and the J segment 2 bases; nucleotides outside the gene matches: 8. Per the germline V gene, CDR1 is MNHEY and CDR2 is SMNVEV (reference sequence). The CDR3 spans 14 residues. The CDR3 nucleotides are TGTGCCACCTCGGACAGGGCCCTCACAGATACGCAGTATTTT. Translated, it gives CATSDRALTDTQYF.

The J gene is TRBJ2-3, the V gene TRBV9; a possible D gene is TRBD2 (6 bases). V gave up 3 bases and J gave up 0 bases, with 8 bases separating them. CDR1 and CDR2 (germline): SGDLS, YYNGEE. This CDR3 is 14 amino acids long. The CDR3 DNA is TGTGCCAGCAGCGAGGGGACTAGCACAGATACGCAGTATTTT. It is translated as CASSEGTSTDTQYF.

V usage is TRBV12-3 or TRBV12-4 and J usage is TRBJ2-7; 8 positions match TRBD1. CDR3 size: 14 residues. The V and J ends lost 6 bases and 6 bases, in that order; junction bases with no gene match: 10. In DNA, the CDR3 is TGTGCCAGCAGCCCCCGGACAGGGATCGGCGAGCAGTACTTC. Translated: CASSPRTGIGEQYF.

This chain joins TRBV7-9 and TRBJ1-5, with 7 nucleotides matching TRBD1. Looked up from germline, CDR1 is SEHNR and CDR2 is FQNEAQ (reference sequence). With V trimmed by 4 bases and J by 7 bases, 7 bases remained unmatched. There are 14 residues in the CDR3. The CDR3 region is CASSSAGGGQPQHF. The CDR3 coding sequence is TGTGCCAGCAGCTCGGCAGGGGGAGGGCAGCCCCAGCATTTT.

The gene calls are TRBV7-2 and TRBJ2-4; 7 nucleotides agree with TRBD2. Germline V CDR1 and CDR2: SGHTA, FQGNSA. The length of the CDR3 is 14 residues. J was trimmed by 8 bases and V by 0 bases; bases with no gene match: 4. The CDR3 here is CASSLAPGGDIQYF. CDR3 coding DNA: TGTGCCAGCAGCTTAGCGCCTGGGGGGGACATTCAGTACTTC.

This chain joins TRBV12-3 or TRBV12-4 and TRBJ2-2; no definite D call. CDR3 size: 11 residues. Trimming left V 7 bases short and J 5 bases short, with 5 bases between. CDR3 in amino acids: CASKETGELFF. The CDR3, as DNA: TGTGCCAGCAAAGAAACCGGGGAGCTGTTTTTT.

This chain uses TRBV20-1 with TRBJ2-3, with TRBD2 matching 11 bases. After removal of 0 bases from V and 2 bases from J, the junction contained 4 bases not matched to a gene. Germline V gene lookup returns CDR1 DFQATT and CDR2 SNEGSKA (reference sequence). This CDR3 contains 16 residues. This CDR3 reads CSAREWTSGYTDTQYF. In DNA, the CDR3 is TGCAGTGCTAGAGAATGGACTAGCGGGTACACAGATACGCAGTATTTT.

Only a few counts were recorded for this clonotype. V usage is TRBV4-3 and J usage is TRBJ1-2; D is unresolved. The CDR3 extends over 15 amino acids. V lost 0 bases and J lost 4, with 12 bases in between. Germline values: CDR1 LGHNA, CDR2 YSLEER. CDR3 bases: TGCGCCAGCAGCCAAGATCCCAACGCACCCTATGGCTACACCTTC. This encodes CASSQDPNAPYGYTF.

A note on this clonotype: The CDR3 end shows no conserved phenylalanine or tryptophan, and so a read error is likely. The J gene is TRBJ2-7, the V gene TRBV5-1; D assignment may be TRBD1 or TRBD2 (5 bases each). The CDR3 has 14 residues. V lost 2 bases and J lost 0, with 9 bases in between. Germline V lookup: CDR1 SGHRS, CDR2 YFSETQ. The CDR3 nucleotides read TGCGCCAGCAGCTTCCGGGACCACTCCTACGAGCAGTACATC. Translated: CASSFRDHSYEQYI.

This clonotype was counted only a few times. Given a much more abundant clone one base away, this may be a read error. The chain combines TRBV7-9 with TRBJ2-7, with 7 bases that match TRBD1. V lost 5 bases, J lost 0 bases, and 4 bases stayed unmatched. The CDR3 has 14 residues. Germline lookup yields CDR1 SEHNR and CDR2 FQNEAQ (reference sequence). The CDR3 sequence is CASSSRDSSYEQYF. CDR3 DNA sequence: TGTGCCAGCAGCAGCCGGGACAGCTCCTACGAGCAGTACTTC.

This clonotype was recorded at least ten times. The chain employs TRBV20-1 and TRBJ2-1, with TRBD2 matching 7 bases. The CDR3 runs to 13 residues. Germline lookup yields CDR1 DFQATT and CDR2 SNEGSKA (reference sequence). The junction had 3 bases not matched to a gene; V was cut back by 0 bases and J by 7 bases. The CDR3 spells CSAREGGENEQFF. The CDR3 nucleotides read TGCAGTGCTAGAGAGGGGGGGGAGAATGAGCAGTTCTTC.

The V call is TRBV20-1, the J call TRBJ2-2; TRBD2 matches at 8 bases. Unmatched junction bases numbered 7, after V lost 2 bases and J lost 8 bases. Germline CDR1 and CDR2: DFQATT and SNEGSKA (reference sequence). This CDR3 has 14 amino acids. The CDR3 sequence is CSARKPGGLGELFF. The CDR3 DNA reads as TGCAGTGCTAGAAAGCCGGGGGGGCTAGGGGAGCTGTTTTTT.

The V gene is TRBV10-3, the J gene TRBJ2-5; 7 bases are a match to TRBD1. After removal of 6 bases from V and 0 bases from J, the junction contained 4 bases not matched to a gene. The CDR3 spans 14 residues. Looked up from germline, CDR1 is ENHRY and CDR2 is SYGVKD. The CDR3 coding sequence is TGTGCCATCAGAACCGGGACAGACCAAGAGACCCAGTACTTC. It codes for CAIRTGTDQETQYF.